The clone carrying this T cell receptor beta chain was counted at least ten times. Its specificity is not known. This entry is derived from a study of breast tumors, draining lymph nodes, adjacent tissues. Findings of the study overall: That most tumor T cells come from lymph nodes remained unproven. Tumor and nontumor repertoires were significantly more similar in luminal-like than in basal-like breast cancer.

Samples came from axillary lymph nodes draining the breast cancer. TCRdb re-analysed the multiplex PCR reads in MiXCR, keeping a single row per CDR3 protein. The sample has 200,000 to 300,000 distinct CDR3 sequences, 30% seen once. The CDR3 extends over 14 amino acids. Germline values: CDR1 KGHDR, CDR2 SFDVKD. The germline V and J ends were trimmed by 3 bases and 2 bases, with 6 bases remaining between them. The sample was axillary lymph node tissue. This rearrangement joins TRBV24-1 to TRBJ2-2; no reliable D call. This TCR came from a female donor with breast cancer. Some clones in this sample may be carry-over from other donors' samples. CDR3 loop: CATSDLPNTGELFF. For the CDR3, the DNA is TGTGCCACCAGTGATCTCCCCAACACCGGGGAGCTGTTTTTT.